This is a list of T cell receptor beta chains from one sample in a study of siplizumab effects on memory and regulatory T cells. TCRdb keeps only in-frame clones here, not all; method: immunoSEQ multiplex PCR. The table includes 110,000 or so clones, under 95% detected once. Sequences were obtained from CD4+ T cells sorted from blood. These receptors were collected from a human donor in good health. Each CDR3 is given with its conserved first and last residue. Each record gives: clone size, J gene, V gene, D gene, CDR3 DNA, CDR3 protein. A D gene is named only where the DNA matches it firmly. Clone size is shown for a subset of rows, as once, few, many or a class of expanded clone.

. TRBJ1-1 TRBV4-2 . TGTGCCAGCAGCCAAGAATGGGAGGGTTCTGAAGCTTTCTTT CASSQEWEGSEAFF
. TRBJ2-3 TRBV30 . TGTGCCTGGAGTCGTGGGATTTACACAGATACGCAGTATTTT CAWSRGIYTDTQYF
. TRBJ2-7 TRBV29-1 TRBD1 TGCAGCGTTATACTGACAGGGCCTAGGATGGAGCAGTACTTC CSVILTGPRMEQYF
. TRBJ1-1 TRBV14 . TGTGCCAGCAGCCAAGAACTGAACACTGAAGCTTTCTTT CASSQELNTEAFF
once TRBJ2-1 TRBV6-6 TRBD1 TGTGCCAGCAGTCGAGACAGGGTCTCCTACAATGAGCAGTTCTTC CASSRDRVSYNEQFF
. TRBJ2-1 TRBV9 . TGTGCCAGCAGCTCCCCCGGCCAGGGGACCTACAATGAGCAGTTCTTC CASSSPGQGTYNEQFF
once TRBJ2-7 TRBV29-1 . TGCAGCGTTGAATCGAACACCCCTTTTGAGCAGTACTTC CSVESNTPFEQYF
. TRBJ2-5 TRBV2 TRBD2 TGTGCCAGCAGAACAAAAGGCGGGGGAACTATCCAAGAGACCCAGTACTTC CASRTKGGGTIQETQYF
. TRBJ1-2 TRBV19 . TGTGCCAGTAGTAAAGACAGCCCGTATGGCTACACCTTC CASSKDSPYGYTF
. TRBJ2-2 TRBV5-6 . TGTGCCAGCGCACGGAGCCGACAGGCATCAAACACCGGGGAGCTGTTTTTT CASARSRQASNTGELFF
once TRBJ2-6 TRBV19 . TGTGCCAGTAAAGAATCGGGGACTGGGGCCAACGTCCTGACTTTC CASKESGTGANVLTF
. TRBJ1-5 TRBV7-8 . TGTGCCAGCAGCCAAGGTTCGGGGCAGCAATCAGGGCCCCAGCATTTT CASSQGSGQQSGPQHF
. TRBJ1-2 TRBV19 . TGTGCCAGTAGTCCCCCGGGACGGAACTATGGCTACACCTTC CASSPPGRNYGYTF
. TRBJ2-7 TRBV7-9 . TGTGCCAGCGTCACAGGGACGGGGGGCGAGCAGTACTTC CASVTGTGGEQYF
once TRBJ1-6 TRBV11-2 . TGTGCCAGCAGCTTATTCCGGTACCCGAGCTCCTATAATTCACCCCTCCACTTT CASSLFRYPSSYNSPLHF
. TRBJ2-4 TRBV5-4 . TGTGCCGCGGGACCTATAGCCAAAAACATTCAGTACTTC CAAGPIAKNIQYF
. TRBJ2-5 TRBV7-9 . TGTGCCAGCAGCCTCACTCCGGGCGGGACCCAGTACTTC CASSLTPGGTQYF
once TRBJ2-7 TRBV11-1 . TGTGCCAGCAGCTTAACTAGTGGCGAGCAGTACTTC CASSLTSGEQYF
. TRBJ2-7 TRBV18 TRBD1 TGTGCCAGCTCACCGGGGAGTAGTCTAGGACAGGGCTTGTACGAGCAGTACTTC CASSPGSSLGQGLYEQYF
few TRBJ1-1 TRBV30 . TGTGCCTGGAGTGGGACATTGAACACTGAAGCTTTCTTT CAWSGTLNTEAFF
. TRBJ2-3 TRBV7-3 . TGTGCCAGCAGCTTAATCGGGGGGCGCACAGATACGCAGTATTTT CASSLIGGRTDTQYF
. TRBJ1-2 TRBV5-1 . TGCGCCAGCAGCTTGGGAACGGGTCTTTTGGGCTACACCTTC CASSLGTGLLGYTF
. TRBJ1-1 TRBV10-3 . TGTGCCATCAGTGAGGCGGCCGGGGTTGGGACTGAAGCTTTCTTT CAISEAAGVGTEAFF
. TRBJ1-1 TRBV30 . TGTGCCTGGAGCCCCGGGAGGTACGAGTTGAACACTGAAGCTTTCTTT CAWSPGRYELNTEAFF
once TRBJ2-3 TRBV18 . TGTGCCAGCTCCCCGCGCGACGGGTCCACAGATACGCAGTATTTT CASSPRDGSTDTQYF
. TRBJ2-3 TRBV7-9 TRBD1 TGTGCCAGCAGGCCGGGACAGGGGTTTTTCCCAGATACGCAGTATTTT CASRPGQGFFPDTQYF
. TRBJ2-3 TRBV28 . TGTGCCAGCAGTAGACTGGGAACTACTAGCACAGATACGCAGTATTTT CASSRLGTTSTDTQYF
. TRBJ1-1 TRBV27 . TGTGCCAGCAGGACGGTGAACACTGAAGCTTTCTTT CASRTVNTEAFF
. TRBJ1-2 TRBV19 . TGTGCCAGTACTTCCGGGCCCCTGAGTTACACCTTC CASTSGPLSYTF